This T cell receptor beta chain emerged from a study of Graves' ophthalmopathy and Graves' hyperthyroidism. Study-level points and caveats: Sensitivity reached around 67% and specificity about 72% when the model predicted ophthalmopathy progression. A 13-signature model separated ophthalmopathy from stable hyperthyroidism, roughly 85% sensitivity, roughly 80% specificity.

At least ten counts were recorded for this clonotype. Its antigen remains unknown. Amplified TCR beta CDR3 regions were obtained using RNA transcripts as template. First-round RT-PCR used HTBI primers; second-round multiplex PCR followed. TCRdb ran MiXCR on the multiplex PCR reads and lists one entry per CDR3 protein. The data show over 650,000 distinct CDR3 sequences, with 35% to 45% seen just once and about 3.3% held by the top ten. Germline CDR1 reads SEHNR; CDR2 reads FQNEAQ (reference sequence). The J segment lost 5 bases and the V segment lost 5 bases, leaving 8 bases of the junction unmatched. The length of the CDR3 is 15 residues.

Source material: peripheral blood. The receptor was isolated from an adult man with Graves' ophthalmopathy. The V call is TRBV7-9, the J call TRBJ2-5; 10 bases agree with TRBD2. CDR3 nucleotide sequence: TGTGCCAGCAGCGCGGAGCGGGGGGGCTGGGAGACCCAGTACTTC. It specifies CASSAERGGWETQYF.